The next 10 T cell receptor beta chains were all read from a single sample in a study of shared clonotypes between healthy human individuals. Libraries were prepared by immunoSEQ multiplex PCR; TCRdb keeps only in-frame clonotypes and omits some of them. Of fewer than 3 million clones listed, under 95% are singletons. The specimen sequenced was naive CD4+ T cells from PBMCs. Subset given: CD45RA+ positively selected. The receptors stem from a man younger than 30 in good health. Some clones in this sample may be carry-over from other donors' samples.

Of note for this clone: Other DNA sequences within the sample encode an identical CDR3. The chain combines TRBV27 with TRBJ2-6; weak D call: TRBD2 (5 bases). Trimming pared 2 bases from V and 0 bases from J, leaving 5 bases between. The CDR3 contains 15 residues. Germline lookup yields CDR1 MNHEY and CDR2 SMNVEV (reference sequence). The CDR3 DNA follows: TGTGCCAGCAGTTTACGGGGCTCTGGGGCCAACGTCCTGACTTTC. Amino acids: CASSLRGSGANVLTF.

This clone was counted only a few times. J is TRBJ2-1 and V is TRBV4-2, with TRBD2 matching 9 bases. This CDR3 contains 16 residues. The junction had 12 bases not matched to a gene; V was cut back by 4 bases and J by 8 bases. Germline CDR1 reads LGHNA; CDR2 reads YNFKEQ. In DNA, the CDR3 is TGTGCCAGCAGCCCCCTCGGAGCGGGGGGCGGGTATGAGCAGTTCTTC. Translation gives CASSPLGAGGGYEQFF.

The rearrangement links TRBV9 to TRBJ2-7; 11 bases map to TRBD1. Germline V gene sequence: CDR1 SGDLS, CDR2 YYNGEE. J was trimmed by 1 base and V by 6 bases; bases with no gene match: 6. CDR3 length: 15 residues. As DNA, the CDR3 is TGTGCCAGCAACTCCGGGACAGGGGGATCCTACGAGCAGTACTTC. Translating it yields CASNSGTGGSYEQYF.

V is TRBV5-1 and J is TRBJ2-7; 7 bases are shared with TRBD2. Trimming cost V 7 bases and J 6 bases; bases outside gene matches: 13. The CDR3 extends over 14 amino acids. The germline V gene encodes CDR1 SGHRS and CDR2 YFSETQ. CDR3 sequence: CASGGAGPTGEQYF. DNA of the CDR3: TGCGCCAGCGGGGGAGCGGGACCGACGGGCGAGCAGTACTTC.

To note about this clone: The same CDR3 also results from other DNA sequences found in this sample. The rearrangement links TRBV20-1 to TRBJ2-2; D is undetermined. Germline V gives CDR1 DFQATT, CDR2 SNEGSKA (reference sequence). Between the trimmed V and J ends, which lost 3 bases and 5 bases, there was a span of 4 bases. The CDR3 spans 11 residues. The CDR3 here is CSASSTGELFF. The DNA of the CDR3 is TGCAGTGCTAGCTCAACCGGGGAGCTGTTTTTT.

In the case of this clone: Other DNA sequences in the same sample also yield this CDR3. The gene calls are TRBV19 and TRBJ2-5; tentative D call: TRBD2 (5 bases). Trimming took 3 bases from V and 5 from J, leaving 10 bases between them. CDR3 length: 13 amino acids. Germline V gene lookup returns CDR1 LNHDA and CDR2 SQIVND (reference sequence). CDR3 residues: CASSIRPGETQYF. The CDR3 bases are TGTGCCAGTAGTATTAGACCGGGGGAGACCCAGTACTTC. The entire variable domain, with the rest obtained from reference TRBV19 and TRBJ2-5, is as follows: DGGITQSPKYLFRKEGQNVTLSCEQNLNHDAMYWYRQDPGQGLRLIYYSQIVNDFQKGDIAEGYSVSREKKESFPLTVTSAQKNPTAFYLCASSIRPGETQYFGPGTRLLVL.

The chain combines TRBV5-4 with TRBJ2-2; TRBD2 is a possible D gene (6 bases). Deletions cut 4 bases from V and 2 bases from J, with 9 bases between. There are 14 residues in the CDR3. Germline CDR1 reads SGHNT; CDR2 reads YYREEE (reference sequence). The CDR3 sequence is CASSPDYNTGELFF. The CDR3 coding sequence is TGTGCCAGCAGCCCGGACTATAACACCGGGGAGCTGTTTTTT.

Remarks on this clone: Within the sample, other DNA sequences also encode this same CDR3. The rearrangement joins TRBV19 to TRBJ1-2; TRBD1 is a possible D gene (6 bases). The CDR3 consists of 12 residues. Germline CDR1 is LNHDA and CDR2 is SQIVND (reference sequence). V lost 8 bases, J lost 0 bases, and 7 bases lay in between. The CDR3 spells CASSGANYGYTF. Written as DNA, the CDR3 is TGTGCCAGTTCAGGGGCTAACTATGGCTACACCTTC.

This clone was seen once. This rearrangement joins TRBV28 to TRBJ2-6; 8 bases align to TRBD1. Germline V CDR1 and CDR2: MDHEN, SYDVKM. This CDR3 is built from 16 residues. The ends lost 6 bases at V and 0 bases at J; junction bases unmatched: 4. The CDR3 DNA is TGTGCCAGCAGCGGGACAGGACCCTCTGGGGCCAACGTCCTGACTTTC. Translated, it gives CASSGTGPSGANVLTF.

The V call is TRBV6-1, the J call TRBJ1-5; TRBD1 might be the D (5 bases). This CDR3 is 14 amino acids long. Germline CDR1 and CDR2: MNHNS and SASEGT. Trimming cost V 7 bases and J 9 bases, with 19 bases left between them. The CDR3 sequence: CASTQAPDGGPQHF. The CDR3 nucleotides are TGTGCCAGCACTCAGGCCCCTGACGGGGGGCCCCAGCATTTT.